These 17 T cell receptor beta chains originate from one sample sequenced in a study of metastatic and nonmetastatic thyroid tumors. TCRdb called clones again from the PCR reads with MiXCR. The sample yields about 64,000 clones, roughly 15% seen once. Patients underwent thyroid surgery, and none had received any treatment before it. The sample consisted of blood. These receptors originate from a male donor with papillary thyroid cancer or a benign thyroid nodule (not recorded which). Some clones in this sample may be carry-over from other donors' samples.

V and J are TRBV12-3 or TRBV12-4 and TRBJ2-7; D may be TRBD1 or TRBD2 (5 bases each). This CDR3 comprises 14 residues. Trimming left V 8 bases short and J 5 bases short, with 19 bases between. The CDR3 bases are TGTGCCAGCTTCCCTCCCGGGACCTTGGACGAGCAGTACTTC. Amino acid sequence: CASFPPGTLDEQYF.

This clone was recorded many times. The chain joins TRBV20-1 to TRBJ1-5; possibly TRBD1 for D (6 bases). This CDR3 has 15 residues. Germline V lookup: CDR1 DFQATT, CDR2 SNEGSKA (reference sequence). The ends were cut back, 0 bases at V and 3 bases at J, with 12 bases in the middle. CDR3 in amino acids: CSARDPGELNQPQHF. The CDR3 bases are TGCAGTGCTAGAGATCCAGGGGAGCTCAATCAGCCCCAGCATTTT.

This clone was picked up a small number of times. V and J are TRBV9 and TRBJ2-5; D not resolved. The germline V gene has CDR1 SGDLS and CDR2 YYNGEE. Trimming removed 4 bases at V and 6 bases at J, with 7 bases between. The CDR3 runs 11 residues. The CDR3 protein is CASSSDQTQYF. In DNA, the CDR3 is TGTGCCAGCAGCTCGGACCAGACCCAGTACTTC.

This clone was seen ten or more times. The chain recombines TRBV9 with TRBJ2-5; tentative D call: TRBD2 (6 bases). Germline lookup yields CDR1 SGDLS and CDR2 YYNGEE. CDR3 length: 15 amino acids. V was clipped by 1 base and J by 5 bases, with 15 bases between them. This chain's CDR3 is CASSVSTSSVETQYF. CDR3 sequence (DNA): TGTGCCAGCAGCGTATCAACTAGCTCAGTGGAGACCCAGTACTTC.

This clone was detected only a few times. The CDR3 sequence is CASSQGLGGGDEQFF. CDR3 coding DNA: TGTGCCAGCAGCCAAGGGCTCGGGGGAGGGGATGAGCAGTTCTTC. This chain links TRBV4-2 with TRBJ2-1; 7 bases agree with TRBD2. Unmatched junction bases numbered 8, after V lost 1 base and J lost 8 bases. The CDR3 extends over 15 amino acids. Germline V lookup: CDR1 LGHNA, CDR2 YNFKEQ.

This clone came up many times. The gene calls are TRBV7-3 and TRBJ2-3, with 10 positions matching TRBD2. Trimming cost V 0 bases and J 6 bases; bases outside gene matches: 9. The CDR3 runs 17 residues. Germline V gene lookup returns CDR1 SGHTA and CDR2 FQGTGA. The CDR3 reads CASSLTSGRGEGDTQYF. CDR3 in DNA: TGTGCCAGCAGCTTAACCAGCGGGAGGGGAGAAGGGGATACGCAGTATTTT.

Many counts were recorded for this clone. V and J are TRBV6-1 and TRBJ2-1; 12 nucleotides match TRBD1. Germline-derived CDR1 and CDR2 are MNHNS and SASEGT. V was pared by 5 bases and J by 8 bases, with 4 bases of the junction left unmatched. This CDR3 contains 14 residues. CDR3 nucleotide sequence: TGTGCCAGCAGTACCGGGACAGGGGGCGATGAGCAGTTCTTC. Amino acid sequence: CASSTGTGGDEQFF.

At least ten counts were recorded for this clone. The rearrangement uses TRBV6-1 and TRBJ2-2; D might be TRBD1 (5 bases). Germline values: CDR1 MNHNS, CDR2 SASEGT. V lost 6 bases to trimming and J lost 1 base, with 9 bases between them. This CDR3 comprises 14 residues. The CDR3 DNA sequence: TGTGCCAGCAGCATCGACAGGAACACCGGGGAGCTGTTTTTT. It codes for CASSIDRNTGELFF.

There are many counts of this clone. Additional DNA sequences in this sample encode the identical CDR3. DNA of the CDR3: TGTGCCAGCAGTTTAGTGGAGACGCAGTATTTT. Its protein product is CASSLVETQYF. The chain uses TRBV28 and TRBJ2-3; no definite D call. CDR3 length: 11 amino acids. V was trimmed by 2 bases and J by 9 bases, leaving 6 bases between them. Germline CDR1 is MDHEN and CDR2 is SYDVKM.

This clone occurred a few times. The CDR3 end shows no conserved phenylalanine or tryptophan, and so a read error is likely. This chain connects TRBV12-3 or TRBV12-4 to TRBJ2-7; the D is unclear. V lost 6 bases, J lost 6 bases, and 12 bases lay in between. This CDR3 is built from 12 residues. The CDR3 loop reads CASSLFPVEQYS. The CDR3 nucleotides read TGTGCCAGCAGCTTGTTCCCGGTCGAGCAGTACTCC.

This clone showed up many times. The chain couples TRBV30 to TRBJ1-5, with D unclear. The CDR3 loop spans 15 amino acids. Germline values: CDR1 GTSNPN, CDR2 SVGIG (reference sequence). V gave up 3 bases and J gave up 0 bases, with 12 bases separating them. CDR3 nucleotides: TGTGCCTGGAGCGGCCTACTTGGTAGCAATCAGCCCCAGCATTTT. The encoded protein is CAWSGLLGSNQPQHF.

This clone was counted between two and nine times. The V call is TRBV6-1, the J call TRBJ2-1, with 7 bases fitting TRBD1. Germline V gene sequence: CDR1 MNHNS, CDR2 SASEGT. The CDR3 is 13 residues long. V was pared by 9 bases and J by 10 bases, with 12 bases of the junction left unmatched. The CDR3, as DNA: TGTGCCAGTTCAGGGGGTGTTACCGACGAGCAGTTCTTC. It yields the protein CASSGGVTDEQFF.

The CDR3 protein is CASRPGTFEAFF. The CDR3 DNA follows: TGTGCCAGCAGGCCCGGGACATTTGAAGCTTTCTTT. The V call is TRBV28, the J call TRBJ1-1; tentative D call: TRBD1 (6 bases). This CDR3 has 12 amino acids. Germline values: CDR1 MDHEN, CDR2 SYDVKM. With 6 bases removed from V and 7 bases from J, the gap between germline ends came to 12 bases.

About this clone itself: This may come from a read error, since a much larger clone is one base off. V and J are TRBV3-1 and TRBJ1-3; unclear D gene. The CDR3 has 17 amino acids. Trimming shortened V by 1 base and J by 7 bases, and 20 bases separated the two germline ends. Germline CDR1 reads LGHDT; CDR2 reads YNNKEL (reference sequence). CDR3 coding DNA: TGTGCCAGCAGCCAAGTCGTGTCACCCCGTCTTAGGAACACCATATATTTT. Its protein is CASSQVVSPRLRNTIYF.

This clone has a handful of counts. V is TRBV28 and J is TRBJ2-7, with TRBD1 matching 7 bases. V was clipped by 9 bases and J by 4 bases; unmatched bases: 9. Per the germline V gene, CDR1 is MDHEN and CDR2 is SYDVKM. This CDR3 is 13 amino acids long. DNA of the CDR3: TGTGCCAGTGTCACGACAGGGTCATACGAGCAGTACGTC. It yields the protein CASVTTGSYEQYV.

This clone was detected ten times or more. The rearrangement links TRBV12-3 or TRBV12-4 to TRBJ1-2; possible D gene TRBD1, 6 bases. This CDR3 has 12 amino acids. Between the trimmed V and J ends, which lost 7 bases and 4 bases, there was a span of 10 bases. CDR3 amino acids: CASTTGAYGYTF. As DNA, the CDR3 is TGTGCCAGCACTACGGGGGCCTATGGCTACACCTTC.

This clone has a count of ten or more. J is TRBJ2-1 and V is TRBV19; 13 bases align to TRBD2. The CDR3 runs to 15 residues. With V trimmed by 5 bases and J by 8 bases, 6 bases remained unmatched. The germline CDR1 and CDR2 sequences are LNHDA and SQIVND (reference sequence). CDR3 protein: CASSQGLAGIDEQFF. CDR3 DNA: TGTGCCAGTAGTCAGGGACTAGCGGGGATTGATGAGCAGTTCTTC.